The 14 T cell receptor beta chains reported below all come from one sample, sequenced in a study of monozygotic twins with inflammatory bowel disease. TCRdb re-called the 5' RACE reads; one entry per CDR3 protein, DNA not given. This sample's table has some 150,000 distinct CDR3 sequences. Sequences were obtained from blood. These receptors were taken from a human donor with ulcerative colitis or Crohn's disease, or a healthy co-twin of an affected twin (not recorded which).

The chain has TRBV27 and TRBJ2-3; TCRdb picks TRBD1, but there is no DNA to check that call. CDR1 and CDR2 from the germline V gene are MNHEY and SMNVEV (reference sequence). The CDR3 sequence is 12 residues long. The CDR3 reads CASSPLRLHLYF.

The V gene is TRBV7-9, the J gene TRBJ2-7; without DNA, the TCRdb call of TRBD1 cannot be checked. The germline gives CDR1 SEHNR, CDR2 FQNEAQ (reference sequence). This CDR3 region has 14 residues. CDR3 loop: CASMERGSGVEQYF.

The chain couples TRBV20-1 to TRBJ1-5; TCRdb designates TRBD1, a call that cannot be tested without DNA. The germline V gene has CDR1 DFQATT and CDR2 SNEGSKA (reference sequence). The CDR3 sequence is 17 residues long. The CDR3 reads CSAPPGQGSWGNQPQHF.

The rearrangement links TRBV2 to TRBJ1-4; TCRdb's D call of TRBD1 is untestable without DNA. Germline CDR1 and CDR2: SNHLY and FYNNEI. The length of the CDR3 is 14 residues. The CDR3 loop reads CAGKARDSLQKLFF.

The V gene is TRBV11-2, the J gene TRBJ2-4; TCRdb proposes TRBD2, but this gene call is untestable without DNA. CDR1 and CDR2 (germline): SGHAT, FQNNGV. The CDR3 is 17 residues long. CDR3 loop: CASSLKRVTLAKNIQYF. Based on the CDR3 plus reference TRBV11-2 and TRBJ2-4, the full variable domain is EAGVAQSPRYKIIEKRQSVAFWCNPISGHATLYWYQQILGQGPKLLIQFQNNGVVDDSQLPKDRFSAERLKGVDSTLKIQPAKLEDSAVYLCASSLKRVTLAKNIQYFGAGTRLSVL.

The V call is TRBV12-3 or TRBV12-4, the J call TRBJ2-1. This CDR3 is 13 amino acids long. The CDR3 reads CASSLVANNEQFF.

The CDR3 spells CASSPGRANTEAFF. The V gene is TRBV18, the J gene TRBJ1-1; TCRdb lists TRBD1, though no DNA is available to test this call. CDR1 is KGHSH and CDR2 is LQKENI in the germline V gene. CDR3 length equals 14 residues.

This chain connects TRBV12-3 or TRBV12-4 to TRBJ2-3; the TCRdb call, TRBD1, lacks DNA for checking. CDR3 length equals 13 residues. This chain's CDR3 is CASSSELGGTQYF.

The chain recombines TRBV3-1 with TRBJ2-2; TCRdb returns TRBD2, unconfirmable since there is no DNA. The CDR3 runs 16 residues. The V gene's germline CDR1 is LGHDT and CDR2 YNNKEL (reference sequence). The CDR3 sequence is CASSHLAGDRTGELFF. Combining the CDR3 with reference TRBV3-1 and TRBJ2-2 gives the whole variable domain DTAVSQTPKYLVTQMGNDKSIKCEQNLGHDTMYWYKQDSKKFLKIMFSYNNKELIINETVPNRFSPKSPDKAHLNLHINSLELGDSAVYFCASSHLAGDRTGELFFGEGSRLTVL.

The chain has TRBV11-2 and TRBJ2-1; TCRdb gives TRBD1 as the D gene, but with no DNA this cannot be confirmed. CDR1 and CDR2 from the germline V gene are SGHAT and FQNNGV. This CDR3 spans 13 amino acids. Here the CDR3 reads CASSPRPVHEQFF.

V usage is TRBV4-3 and J usage is TRBJ2-3; the D call from TCRdb, TRBD1, cannot be confirmed without DNA. The CDR3 totals 17 residues. Germline lookup yields CDR1 LGHNA and CDR2 YSLEER. The chain's CDR3 is CASSQLGAGGSTDTQYF.

The rearrangement links TRBV19 to TRBJ1-1; checking the TCRdb D call of TRBD1 is not possible without DNA. The CDR3 length is 12 residues. Germline V gene sequence: CDR1 LNHDA, CDR2 SQIVND (reference sequence). CDR3 region: CASGQRNTEAFF.

The chain uses TRBV5-1 and TRBJ2-3; the TCRdb call, TRBD2, lacks DNA for checking. CDR1 and CDR2 from the germline V gene are SGHRS and YFSETQ. This CDR3 is 17 amino acids long. This chain's CDR3 is CASSLALAGVPTDTQYF.

The chain links TRBV5-4 to TRBJ1-2. The CDR3 runs to 13 residues. The germline V gene has CDR1 SGHNT and CDR2 YYREEE (reference sequence). CDR3: CASSLRHIYGYTF.